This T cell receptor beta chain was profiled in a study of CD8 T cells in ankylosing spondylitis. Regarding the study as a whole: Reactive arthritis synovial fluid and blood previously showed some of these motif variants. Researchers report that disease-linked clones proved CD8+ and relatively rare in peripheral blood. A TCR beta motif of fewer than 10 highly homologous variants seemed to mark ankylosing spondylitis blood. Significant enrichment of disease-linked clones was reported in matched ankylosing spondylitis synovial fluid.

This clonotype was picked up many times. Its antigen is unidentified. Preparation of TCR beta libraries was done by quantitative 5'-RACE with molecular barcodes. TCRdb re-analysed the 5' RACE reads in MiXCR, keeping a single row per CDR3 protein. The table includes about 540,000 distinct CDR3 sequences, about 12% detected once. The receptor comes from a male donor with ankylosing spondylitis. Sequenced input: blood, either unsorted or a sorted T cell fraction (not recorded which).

The DNA for the CDR3 is TGTGCCAGCTCATCAACGCAGACTTTGGGGACTGAAGCTTTCTTT. Residues: CASSSTQTLGTEAFF. The chain recombines TRBV18 with TRBJ1-1; D not certain. This CDR3 is 15 amino acids long. Looked up from germline, CDR1 is KGHSH and CDR2 is LQKENI. The germline V and J ends were trimmed by 5 bases and 5 bases, with 18 bases remaining between them.